These 13 T cell receptor beta chains originate from one sample sequenced in a study of post-analysis software for immune sequencing data. These receptors have no identified antigens. Unique molecular identifiers were carried by the TCR beta cDNA libraries. One entry per CDR3 protein results from TCRdb running MiXCR on the PCR reads. The sample carries some 240,000 distinct CDR3 sequences, 35% to 40% recorded once. Broader study findings: Patients showed TRBV5-6, TRBV5-1 and TRBV20-1 among 4 or 5 TRBV segments more frequent than in controls.

Sequencing input: blood. The receptors shown here come from a girl aged 5-17 years with multiple sclerosis.

This clonotype was recorded many times. DNA for the CDR3: TGCGCCAGCAGCCAAGATATGTGGGGCGCATCCAGCAATCAGCCCCAGCATTTT. This translates into CASSQDMWGASSNQPQHF. J is TRBJ1-5 and V is TRBV4-1; tentatively, D is TRBD1 (5 bases). Trimming stripped 0 bases from V and 1 base from J, with 16 bases between. The CDR3 loop spans 18 amino acids. The germline V gene has CDR1 MGHRA and CDR2 YSYEKL.

This clonotype was counted at least ten times. The chain carries TRBV25-1 and TRBJ2-5, with 8 bases aligning to TRBD2. The CDR3 spans 14 residues. Germline V lookup: CDR1 MGHDK, CDR2 SYGVNS. J lost 3 bases, V lost 5 bases, and 5 bases had no gene match. DNA of the CDR3: TGTGCCAGCAGTCACTCGCGGGAGGAAGAGACCCAGTACTTC. Translation: CASSHSREEETQYF.

At least ten counts were recorded for this clonotype. The rearrangement uses TRBV3-1 and TRBJ2-5; a possible D gene is TRBD1 (6 bases). Germline V gives CDR1 LGHDT, CDR2 YNNKEL (reference sequence). The CDR3 has 15 residues. Trimming removed 2 bases from V and 2 bases from J, with 12 bases in between. CDR3: CASSQLTGSQETQYF. The CDR3 DNA follows: TGTGCCAGCAGCCAATTGACAGGATCTCAAGAGACCCAGTACTTC.

This clonotype occurred many times. The chain combines TRBV6-1 with TRBJ2-1; 8 bases are a match to TRBD1. Germline CDR1 is MNHNS and CDR2 is SASEGT. Trimming cost V 1 base and J 4 bases; bases outside gene matches: 6. There are 16 residues in the CDR3. The CDR3 DNA reads as TGTGCCAGCAGTGAAGGCCCAGGGGGCCCATACAATGAGCAGTTCTTC. Its protein is CASSEGPGGPYNEQFF.

This clonotype was picked up a small number of times. A much larger clone differs from this one at a single base, so this may be a read error. This chain connects TRBV6-4 to TRBJ2-3, with D perhaps matching TRBD2 (7 bases). The CDR3 totals 14 residues. Germline CDR1 and CDR2: MRHNA and SNTAGT. V dropped 2 bases and J dropped 2 bases, with 8 bases sitting between them. The CDR3 sequence is CASSDGGATDTQYF. DNA of the CDR3: TGTGCCAGCAGTGACGGGGGGGCCACAGATACGCAGTATTTT.

Points on this clonotype: A much larger clone lies a single base off, so this may be a read error. This chain uses TRBV6-4 with TRBJ2-1; the match to TRBD2 covers 8 bases. Germline CDR1 and CDR2: MRHNA and SNTAGT. The CDR3 loop spans 13 amino acids. In DNA, the CDR3 is TGTGCCAGCAGCTCCGGGGGGGGAAATGAGCAGTGCTTC. Amino acid sequence: CASSSGGGNEQCF.

V usage is TRBV2 and J usage is TRBJ2-5; D unclear. The CDR3 is made up of 11 amino acids. Germline V gene data show CDR1 as SNHLY and CDR2 as FYNNEI. V was shortened by 6 bases and J by 2 bases, with 4 bases between the two germline ends. The CDR3 is CASRMQETQYF. CDR3 DNA sequence: TGTGCCAGCAGGATGCAAGAGACCCAGTACTTC. Full variable domain (rest looked up from reference TRBV2 and TRBJ2-5): EPEVTQTPSHQVTQMGQEVILRCVPISNHLYFYWYRQILGQKVEFLVSFYNNEISEKSEIFDDQFSVERPDGSNFTLKIRSTKLEDSAMYFCASRMQETQYFGPGTRLLVL.

This clonotype was counted ten times or more. The rearrangement links TRBV5-1 to TRBJ2-3, with TRBD2 identical over 9 bases. Trimming cost V 0 bases and J 2 bases; bases outside gene matches: 7. Germline-derived CDR1 and CDR2 are SGHRS and YFSETQ. The CDR3 loop spans 17 amino acids. The CDR3 spells CASSLDPRGGVTDTQYF. Here the CDR3 DNA reads TGCGCCAGCAGCTTGGATCCGCGGGGGGGCGTCACAGATACGCAGTATTTT. The whole variable domain, filled in from reference TRBV5-1 and TRBJ2-3, reads KAGVTQTPRYLIKTRGQQVTLSCSPISGHRSVSWYQQTPGQGLQFLFEYFSETQRNKGNFPGRFSGRQFSNSRSEMNVSTLELGDSALYLCASSLDPRGGVTDTQYFGPGTRLTVL.

This clonotype was counted only a few times. The rearrangement links TRBV20-1 to TRBJ2-7; perhaps D is TRBD1 or TRBD2 (6 bases each). Germline V gene lookup returns CDR1 DFQATT and CDR2 SNEGSKA (reference sequence). Trimming took 3 bases from V and 2 from J, leaving 11 bases between them. The CDR3 has 13 residues. CDR3 sequence reads: CSARRDNTYEQYF. For the CDR3, the DNA is TGCAGTGCTAGGCGGGACAACACCTACGAGCAGTACTTC.

CDR3 region: CASRTKAGLARSTDTQYF. The DNA of the CDR3 is TGCGCCAGCAGAACTAAAGCCGGGTTAGCGAGGAGCACAGATACGCAGTATTTT. The chain is built from TRBV4-1 and TRBJ2-3; TRBD2 might be the D (5 bases). V was shortened by 6 bases and J by 0 bases, with 22 bases between the two germline ends. Germline V gene data show CDR1 as MGHRA and CDR2 as YSYEKL. The CDR3 spans 18 residues.

This clonotype was seen many times. This chain joins TRBV7-9 and TRBJ1-4; tentative D call: TRBD1 (5 bases). With 3 bases removed from V and 3 bases from J, the gap between germline ends came to 11 bases. The CDR3 sequence is 15 residues long. Germline V gene sequence: CDR1 SEHNR, CDR2 FQNEAQ (reference sequence). Here the CDR3 DNA reads TGTGCCAGCAGCTTCATAGGGGATCCTAATGAAAAACTGTTTTTT. This encodes CASSFIGDPNEKLFF.

V is TRBV20-1 and J is TRBJ2-3, with a possible D match to TRBD2 (5 bases). The V and J ends lost 4 bases and 0 bases respectively, with 11 bases between them. The CDR3 length is 14 residues. Germline-derived CDR1 and CDR2 are DFQATT and SNEGSKA (reference sequence). CDR3 nucleotide sequence: TGCAGTGCTATTAGCGTTAGTAGCACAGATACGCAGTATTTT. Its translation is CSAISVSSTDTQYF.

V is TRBV2 and J is TRBJ2-1, with D unclear. With 11 bases removed from V and 6 bases from J, the gap between germline ends came to 20 bases. The CDR3 is 14 residues long. Per germline, CDR1 SNHLY and CDR2 FYNNEI. CDR3 sequence reads: CAARAQQISNEQFF. The CDR3 DNA reads as TGTGCCGCCCGGGCTCAGCAAATTTCCAATGAGCAGTTCTTC.